Listed here are 12 T cell receptor beta chains from one sample, sequenced in a study of blood T cell repertoires in COVID-19. Libraries were prepared by immunoSEQ multiplex PCR; TCRdb keeps only in-frame clonotypes and omits some of them. The sample lists hundreds of thousands of clones, over 65% occurring once. Material: PBMCs or T cells enriched from blood (not recorded which). The receptor source for this set is a woman between 55 and 75 years old who had recovered from COVID-19.

The V call is TRBV27, the J call TRBJ2-7; TRBD2 matches 7 bases. The CDR3 runs 14 residues. With V trimmed by 8 bases and J by 2 bases, 9 bases remained unmatched. Germline V CDR1 and CDR2: MNHEY, SMNVEV (reference sequence). CDR3 DNA: TGTGCCAGCTCATTCTCGGGGGGTCCCTACGAGCAGTACTTC. It encodes CASSFSGGPYEQYF.

The chain employs TRBV6-1 and TRBJ1-3; 9 positions agree with TRBD1. The CDR3 totals 16 residues. V shed 4 bases and J 2 bases; nucleotides not matched to a gene: 6. CDR1 is MNHNS and CDR2 is SASEGT in the germline V gene. In nucleotides, the CDR3 is TGTGCCAGCAGTGTCCGGGACAGGGTACCTGGAAACACCATATATTTT. Translating it yields CASSVRDRVPGNTIYF.

V gene TRBV4-1 combines with J gene TRBJ2-3; 8 nucleotides match TRBD2. The CDR3 runs 16 residues. Trimming cost V 2 bases and J 5 bases; bases outside gene matches: 9. In germline, CDR1 is MGHRA, CDR2 YSYEKL. CDR3 sequence: CASSQSSGTSGDTQYF. DNA of the CDR3: TGCGCCAGCAGCCAATCCAGCGGGACTAGTGGAGATACGCAGTATTTT.

This chain links TRBV2 with TRBJ2-2; no clear D. V was shortened by 5 bases and J by 6 bases, with 16 bases between the two germline ends. Germline CDR1 SNHLY, CDR2 FYNNEI. The CDR3 runs 15 residues. CDR3 DNA: TGTGCCAGCAGTCTCGCTGATATTCGCGCCGGGGAGCTGTTTTTT. It codes for CASSLADIRAGELFF.

The rearrangement uses TRBV6-2 or TRBV6-3 and TRBJ1-5; D remains unclear. Germline CDR1 and CDR2: MNHEY and SVGEGT. This CDR3 is 13 amino acids long. The V gene lost 6 bases and the J gene lost 9 bases, with 15 bases spanning the gap. In nucleotides, the CDR3 is TGTGCCAGCAGCACCGTAGGTGAGGGGCCCCAGCATTTT. Translating it yields CASSTVGEGPQHF.

In its sample, this clone was seen once. This chain joins TRBV7-3 and TRBJ2-2; 8 bases are a match to TRBD1. Germline CDR1 is SGHTA and CDR2 is FQGTGA. V was pared by 2 bases and J by 2 bases, with 7 bases of the junction left unmatched. CDR3 size: 17 residues. The CDR3: CASSLPRQGPNTGELFF. CDR3 DNA: TGTGCCAGCAGCTTACCTCGACAGGGGCCAAACACCGGGGAGCTGTTTTTT.

The chain carries TRBV7-9 and TRBJ2-1; TRBD2 matches 8 bases. The CDR3 spans 14 residues. Germline V CDR1 and CDR2: SEHNR, FQNEAQ (reference sequence). Trimming took 6 bases from V and 8 from J; bases not matched to a gene: 9. The DNA for the CDR3 is TGTGCCAGCAGTTCGACGGGAGGGCCGGATGAGCAGTTCTTC. This codes for CASSSTGGPDEQFF.

The genes are TRBV6-1 and TRBJ1-2; D unclear. Trimming stripped 3 bases from V and 12 bases from J, with 17 bases between. CDR3 size: 13 residues. Germline V CDR1 and CDR2: MNHNS, SASEGT. The CDR3 DNA follows: TGTGCCAGCAGTGACGGAGCCCAGTGGTCGCACACCTTC. Its protein product is CASSDGAQWSHTF.

The chain carries TRBV24-1 and TRBJ1-1, with D hard to call. Trimming removed 4 bases from V and 0 bases from J, with 17 bases in between. Germline V lookup: CDR1 KGHDR, CDR2 SFDVKD. The CDR3 is 17 amino acids. The DNA for the CDR3 is TGTGCCACCAGTGACCCCGGGAAAGGGTATATGAACACTGAAGCTTTCTTT. Residues: CATSDPGKGYMNTEAFF.

The chain couples TRBV29-1 to TRBJ1-2, with TRBD1 identical over 8 bases. V gave up 7 bases and J gave up 2 bases; unmatched junction bases: 3. Germline V gene lookup returns CDR1 SQVTM and CDR2 ANQGSEA. CDR3 length: 12 amino acids. The CDR3 coding sequence is TGCAGCGCCGGGGACAGGAACTATGGCTACACCTTC. Translated: CSAGDRNYGYTF.

The chain recombines TRBV9 with TRBJ2-2, with TRBD1 matching 9 bases. CDR1 is SGDLS and CDR2 is YYNGEE in the germline V gene. V dropped 3 bases and J dropped 3; count of bases not matched to a gene: 12. This CDR3 is 18 amino acids long. CDR3 sequence reads: CASSAVSGGTGYTGELFF. CDR3 bases: TGTGCCAGCAGCGCAGTAAGCGGAGGGACAGGGTACACCGGGGAGCTGTTTTTT.

The chain carries TRBV24-1 and TRBJ2-3; 8 bases line up with TRBD2. The CDR3 sequence is 15 residues long. The ends lost 7 bases at V and 0 bases at J; junction bases unmatched: 5. Looked up from germline, CDR1 is KGHDR and CDR2 is SFDVKD. CDR3 coding DNA: TGTGCCACCAGGGCGGGAGGAACTAGCACAGATACGCAGTATTTT. It codes for CATRAGGTSTDTQYF.